Below, one T cell receptor beta chain is given with its context. Its antigen is still unknown. CDR1 is MRHNA, CDR2 SNTAGT, per germline. The CDR3 has 13 residues. With 8 bases removed from V and 9 bases from J, the gap between germline ends came to 19 bases. These data belong to a study of shared clonotypes between healthy human individuals. General observations from the study: Memory subsets generally showed lower estimated richness than naive subsets.

Generated by immunoSEQ multiplex PCR, the TCRdb table keeps only in-frame clones and is missing some. The sample shows a few million clones, around nine tenths of them seen only once. The TCR originated in a man aged 18-30 years in good health. The sequencing sample was made of naive CD4+ T cells sorted from blood. Regarding subset: CD45RA+ positively selected. The chain couples TRBV6-4 to TRBJ1-2, with D possibly TRBD1 on 5 matching bases. Written as DNA, the CDR3 is TGTGCCAGCGGAGGGGAGGAACTCAAAAGCTACACCTTC. Amino acids: CASGGEELKSYTF.